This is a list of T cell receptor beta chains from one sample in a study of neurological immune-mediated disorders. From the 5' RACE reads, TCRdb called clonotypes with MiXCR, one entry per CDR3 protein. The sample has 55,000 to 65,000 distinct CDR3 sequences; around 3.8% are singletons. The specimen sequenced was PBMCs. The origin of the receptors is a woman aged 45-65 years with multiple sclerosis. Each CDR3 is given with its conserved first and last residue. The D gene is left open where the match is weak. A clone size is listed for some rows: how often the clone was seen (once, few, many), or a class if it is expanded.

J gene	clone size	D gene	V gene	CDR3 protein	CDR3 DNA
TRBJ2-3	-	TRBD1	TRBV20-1	CSASPPPGQGAADTQYF	TGCAGTGCTAGCCCCCCACCGGGACAGGGGGCAGCAGATACGCAGTATTTT
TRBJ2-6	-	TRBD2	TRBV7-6	CASSLAPPRTSSGANVLTF	TGTGCCAGCAGCTTAGCTCCCCCAAGGACTAGCTCTGGGGCCAACGTCCTGACTTTC
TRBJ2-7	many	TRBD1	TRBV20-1	CSAPRQGFVEQYF	TGCAGTGCCCCCCGACAGGGGTTTGTCGAGCAGTACTTC
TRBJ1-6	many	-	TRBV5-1	CASSLVGDSPLHF	TGCGCCAGCAGCTTGGTAGGGGATTCACCCCTCCACTTT
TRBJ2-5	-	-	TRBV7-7	CASSLAPGLETQYF	TGTGCTAGCAGCTTAGCTCCAGGGTTGGAGACCCAGTACTTC
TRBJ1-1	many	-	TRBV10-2	CASRDRKNTEAFF	TGCGCCAGCAGGGACAGAAAGAACACTGAAGCTTTCTTT
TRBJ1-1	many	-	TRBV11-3	CASSLDRGGNTEAFF	TGTGCCAGCAGCTTAGATCGTGGGGGGAACACTGAAGCTTTCTTT
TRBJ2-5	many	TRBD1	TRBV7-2	CASSPTGVTRGTQYF	TGTGCCAGCAGTCCTACAGGGGTGACGAGAGGGACCCAGTACTTC
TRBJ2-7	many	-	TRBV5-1	CASSLDDSYEQYF	TGCGCCAGCAGCTTGGACGACTCCTACGAGCAGTACTTC
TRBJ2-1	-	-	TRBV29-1	CSVAPGYNEQFF	TGCAGCGTGGCCCCTGGGTACAATGAGCAGTTCTTC
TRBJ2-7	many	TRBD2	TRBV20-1	CSAPGLAGNFDEQYF	TGCAGTGCCCCGGGACTAGCGGGAAATTTTGACGAGCAGTACTTC
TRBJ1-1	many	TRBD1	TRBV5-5	CASSLVPLVRGSGTEAFF	TGTGCCAGCAGCTTGGTCCCTTTAGTCAGGGGGTCGGGGACTGAAGCTTTCTTT
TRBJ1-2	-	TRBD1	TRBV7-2	CASSLDRPGQANYGYTF	TGTGCCAGCAGCTTAGACCGCCCGGGACAGGCTAACTATGGCTACACCTTC
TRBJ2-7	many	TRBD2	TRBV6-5	CASSSRLAGGNEQYF	TGTGCCAGCAGTTCCAGACTAGCGGGAGGGAACGAGCAGTACTTC
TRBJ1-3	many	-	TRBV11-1	CASSLPADTIYF	TGTGCCAGCAGCCTTCCGGCCGACACCATATATTTT
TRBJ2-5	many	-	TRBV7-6	CASSLVGGEETQYF	TGTGCCAGCAGCTTAGTAGGGGGGGAAGAGACCCAGTACTTC
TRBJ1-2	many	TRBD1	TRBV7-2	CASTLQIDRGGYTF	TGTGCCAGCACCCTCCAAATTGACAGGGGAGGCTACACCTTC
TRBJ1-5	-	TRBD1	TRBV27	CASSLGTGGQPQHF	TGTGCCAGCAGTTTAGGTACAGGGGGCCAACCCCAGCATTTT
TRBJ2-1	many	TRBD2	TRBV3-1	CASSQVITSGRGQQFF	TGTGCCAGCAGCCAAGTTATAACTAGCGGGAGGGGACAGCAGTTCTTC
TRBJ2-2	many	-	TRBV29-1	CSVGLRLNTGELFF	TGCAGCGTTGGGTTGAGACTAAACACCGGGGAGCTGTTTTTT
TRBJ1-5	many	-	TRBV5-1	CASSLQGMSNQPQHF	TGCGCCAGCAGCTTACAGGGAATGAGCAATCAGCCCCAGCATTTT
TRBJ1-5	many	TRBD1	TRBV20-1	CSARDRYNPGGDGNQPQHF	TGCAGTGCTAGAGATCGGTACAATCCAGGGGGCGATGGCAATCAGCCCCAGCATTTT
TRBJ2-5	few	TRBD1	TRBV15	CATAPPDRGQETQYF	TGTGCCACCGCTCCCCCGGACAGGGGGCAGGAGACCCAGTACTTC
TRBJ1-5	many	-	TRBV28	CASSLLQGPPSQHF	TGTGCCAGCAGTTTATTACAGGGCCCCCCGTCCCAGCATTTT
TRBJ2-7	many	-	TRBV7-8	CASSPTDYEQYF	TGTGCCAGCAGCCCGACGGACTACGAGCAGTACTTC
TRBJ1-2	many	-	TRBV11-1	CASSFGQSGDYGYTF	TGTGCCAGCAGCTTTGGACAGTCAGGGGACTATGGCTACACCTTC
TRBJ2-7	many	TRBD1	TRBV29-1	CSATGDQGEQYF	TGCAGCGCGACAGGGGATCAGGGCGAGCAGTACTTC
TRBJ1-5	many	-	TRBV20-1	CSAQQGANQPQHF	TGCAGTGCGCAACAGGGAGCCAATCAGCCCCAGCATTTT
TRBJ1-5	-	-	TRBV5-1	CASSLGPQGGSQPQHF	TGCGCCAGCAGCTTGGGGCCCCAGGGCGGGAGTCAGCCCCAGCATTTT